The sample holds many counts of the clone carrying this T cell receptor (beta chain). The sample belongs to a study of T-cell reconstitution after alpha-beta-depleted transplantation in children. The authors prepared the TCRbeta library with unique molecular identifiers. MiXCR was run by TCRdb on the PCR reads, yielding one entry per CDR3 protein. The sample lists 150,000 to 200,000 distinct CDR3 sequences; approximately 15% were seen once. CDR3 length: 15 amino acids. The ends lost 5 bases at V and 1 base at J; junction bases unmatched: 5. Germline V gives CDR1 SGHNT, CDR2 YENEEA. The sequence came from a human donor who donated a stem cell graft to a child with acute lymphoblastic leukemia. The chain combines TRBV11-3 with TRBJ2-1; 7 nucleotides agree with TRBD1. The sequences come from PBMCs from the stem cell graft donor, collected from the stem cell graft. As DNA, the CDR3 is TGTGCCAGCAGCGCGCGACAGGGTTCCTACAATGAGCAGTTCTTC. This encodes CASSARQGSYNEQFF.